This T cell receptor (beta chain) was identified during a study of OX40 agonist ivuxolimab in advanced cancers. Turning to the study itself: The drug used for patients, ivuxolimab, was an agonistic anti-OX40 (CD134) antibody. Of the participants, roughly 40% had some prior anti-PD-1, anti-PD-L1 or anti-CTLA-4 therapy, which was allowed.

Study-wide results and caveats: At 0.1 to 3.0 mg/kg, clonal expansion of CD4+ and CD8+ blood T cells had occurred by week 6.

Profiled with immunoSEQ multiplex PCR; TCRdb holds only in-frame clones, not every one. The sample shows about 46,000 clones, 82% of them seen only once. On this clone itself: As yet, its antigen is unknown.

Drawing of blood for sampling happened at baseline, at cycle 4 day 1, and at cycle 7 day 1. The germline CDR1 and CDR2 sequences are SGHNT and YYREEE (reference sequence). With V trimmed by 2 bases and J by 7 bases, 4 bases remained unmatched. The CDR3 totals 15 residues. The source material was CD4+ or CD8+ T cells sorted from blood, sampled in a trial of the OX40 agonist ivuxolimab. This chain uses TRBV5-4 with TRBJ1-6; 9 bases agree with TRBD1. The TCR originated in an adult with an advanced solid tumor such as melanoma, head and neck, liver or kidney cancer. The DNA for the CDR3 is TGTGCCAGCAGCTTTAAAACAGGGGGCAATTCACCCCTCCACTTT. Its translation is CASSFKTGGNSPLHF.